This T cell receptor beta chain is drawn from a study of shared clonotypes between healthy human individuals. Germline CDR1 is SGHRS and CDR2 is YFSETQ. The ends lost 4 bases at V and 3 bases at J; junction bases unmatched: 12. The CDR3 contains 16 residues. A remark on this clone: The antigen remains unidentified.

Profiled with immunoSEQ multiplex PCR; TCRdb holds only in-frame clones, not every one. The sample has more than 1 million clones, approximately 80% seen once; the top ten hold 0.4% to 0.55%. Study-wide findings and caveats: Rarefaction showed sorted-subset sequencing was incomplete despite large depth.

Sequenced sample: memory CD4+ T cells from PBMCs. This sample's subset: CD45RA-negative fraction. This chain uses TRBV5-1 with TRBJ2-7; 8 bases agree with TRBD1. This receptor was identified in a young man in good health. Some clones in this sample may be carry-over from other donors' samples. CDR3 loop: CASSLRGQATFYEQYF. CDR3 in DNA: TGCGCCAGCAGCCTACGGGGACAGGCGACGTTCTACGAGCAGTACTTC.